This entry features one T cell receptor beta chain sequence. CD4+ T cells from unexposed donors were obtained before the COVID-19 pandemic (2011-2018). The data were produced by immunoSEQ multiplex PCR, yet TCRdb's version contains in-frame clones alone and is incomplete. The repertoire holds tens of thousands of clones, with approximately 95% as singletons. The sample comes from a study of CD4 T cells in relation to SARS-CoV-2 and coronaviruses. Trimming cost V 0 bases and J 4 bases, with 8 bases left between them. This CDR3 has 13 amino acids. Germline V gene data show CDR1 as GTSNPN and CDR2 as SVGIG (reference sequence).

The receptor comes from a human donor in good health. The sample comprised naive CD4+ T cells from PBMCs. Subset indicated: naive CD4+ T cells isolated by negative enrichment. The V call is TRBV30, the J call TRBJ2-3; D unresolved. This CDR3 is CAWSVSGPDTQYF. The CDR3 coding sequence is TGTGCCTGGAGTGTCTCGGGTCCAGATACGCAGTATTTT.